These 17 T cell receptor beta chains originate from one sample sequenced in a study of CD8+CD57+ T cells in acquired aplastic anemia. Genomic DNA acted as the template from which TCR beta VDJ combination and CDR3 sequence profiling were carried out. TCRdb processed the reads anew with MiXCR; each CDR3 protein has one entry. The profile shows tens of thousands of distinct CDR3 sequences, around 70% of them singletons. Individuals selected for sequencing had exhibited CD8+CD57+ cell expansion on flow cytometry. Sequenced input: sorted CD4+, CD8+, or CD8+CD57+ T cells (not recorded which) from PBMCs. The receptors were sampled from a human donor with aplastic anemia.

The chain uses TRBV15 and TRBJ2-1; unclear D gene. The CDR3 runs to 11 residues. The germline V gene has CDR1 LNHNV and CDR2 YYDKDF (reference sequence). V gave up 6 bases and J gave up 9 bases, with 9 bases separating them. Here the CDR3 reads CATRSYAEQFF. The CDR3 region has the DNA TGTGCCACCAGGAGTTATGCTGAGCAGTTCTTC. Full variable domain (rest looked up from reference TRBV15 and TRBJ2-1): DAMVIQNPRYQVTQFGKPVTLSCSQTLNHNVMYWYQQKSSQAPKLLFHYYDKDFNNEADTPDNFQSRRPNTSFCFLDIRSPGLGDTAMYLCATRSYAEQFFGPGTRLTVL.

The CDR3 loop reads CATSAGTSGRGTDTQYF. The CDR3 bases are TGTGCCACCAGCGCCGGGACTAGCGGGAGGGGCACAGATACGCAGTATTTT. The chain uses TRBV15 and TRBJ2-3; 16 bases map to TRBD2. Germline loops: CDR1 LNHNV, CDR2 YYDKDF (reference sequence). With V trimmed by 5 bases and J by 1 base, 3 bases remained unmatched. The CDR3 is 17 residues long.

The chain links TRBV7-2 to TRBJ2-7, with 13 bases fitting TRBD2. The CDR3 covers 14 residues. Germline V gene sequence: CDR1 SGHTA, CDR2 FQGNSA. The V gene end was trimmed by 5 bases and the J gene end by 6 bases; junction bases not matched to a gene: 4. The CDR3 region has the DNA TGTGCCAGCAGCATCAGACTAGCGGGGGGCGAGCAGTACTTC. This sequence encodes CASSIRLAGGEQYF. The complete variable domain, with remaining parts taken from reference TRBV7-2 and TRBJ2-7, reads GAGVSQSPSNKVTEKGKDVELRCDPISGHTALYWYRQSLGQGLEFLIYFQGNSAPDKSGLPSDRFSAERTGGSVSTLTIQRTQQEDSAVYLCASSIRLAGGEQYFGPGTRLTVT.

This rearrangement joins TRBV15 to TRBJ2-7, with 7 bases fitting TRBD2. Trimming cost V 6 bases and J 3 bases; bases outside gene matches: 8. The germline V gene has CDR1 LNHNV and CDR2 YYDKDF (reference sequence). The CDR3 has 14 amino acids. The CDR3 spells CATSSSGAFYEQYF. The CDR3 nucleotides read TGTGCCACCAGTTCTAGCGGAGCTTTCTACGAGCAGTACTTC.

The chain joins TRBV5-5 to TRBJ1-2; TRBD1 matches at 10 bases. The germline gives CDR1 SGHKS, CDR2 YYEKEE (reference sequence). This CDR3 is 13 amino acids long. V shed 4 bases, J shed 6 bases, and the junction held 3 bases outside the gene matches. The CDR3: CASSGGQGNGYTF. CDR3 DNA: TGTGCCAGCAGCGGGGGACAGGGGAATGGCTACACCTTC.

This clonotype is judged hyperexpanded (1% or more). The V and J genes are TRBV7-9 and TRBJ2-7; the D gene is possibly TRBD2 (6 bases). The CDR3 consists of 15 residues. Germline CDR1 is SEHNR and CDR2 is FQNEAQ (reference sequence). Trimming left V 3 bases short and J 4 bases short, with 16 bases between. CDR3 sequence: CASSFRDWGRYEQYF. The CDR3 coding sequence is TGTGCCAGCAGCTTTAGGGACTGGGGGAGGTACGAGCAGTACTTC.

The chain links TRBV29-1 to TRBJ1-1; D is possibly TRBD1 (5 bases). Germline CDR1 is SQVTM and CDR2 is ANQGSEA. Trimming shortened V by 6 bases and J by 0 bases, and 11 bases separated the two germline ends. This CDR3 has 13 residues. CDR3 in amino acids: CSVKGRLNTEAFF. The CDR3 nucleotides read TGCAGCGTAAAGGGACGGTTGAACACTGAAGCTTTCTTT.

This clonotype was seen repeatedly, ten times or more. J is TRBJ2-7 and V is TRBV4-3, with 9 bases identical to TRBD1. The CDR3 extends over 17 amino acids. Germline CDR1 is LGHNA and CDR2 is YSLEER. Trimming took 0 bases from V and 2 from J; bases not matched to a gene: 8. CDR3 residues: CASSQDWPGTGTYEQYF. CDR3 DNA sequence: TGCGCCAGCAGCCAAGATTGGCCCGGGACAGGGACCTACGAGCAGTACTTC.

The chain combines TRBV2 with TRBJ2-5; tentatively, D is TRBD1 (5 bases). Trimming cost V 6 bases and J 1 base, with 9 bases left between them. CDR1 and CDR2 (germline): SNHLY, FYNNEI. The CDR3 length is 13 residues. The CDR3 DNA reads TGTGCCAGCAGGCAGACAGTCCAAGAGACCCAGTACTTC. Translated: CASRQTVQETQYF.

This clonotype has a handful of counts. The chain links TRBV24-1 to TRBJ2-7; 9 bases agree with TRBD1. V shed 5 bases, J shed 5 bases, and the junction held 6 bases outside the gene matches. Germline CDR1 and CDR2: KGHDR and SFDVKD. The CDR3 contains 14 residues. The CDR3 loop is CATSGDRAPHEQYF. In DNA, the CDR3 is TGTGCCACCAGTGGGGACAGGGCGCCTCACGAGCAGTACTTC.

The rearrangement links TRBV20-1 to TRBJ2-5; 9 bases map to TRBD2. V was clipped by 0 bases and J by 4 bases; unmatched bases: 18. Germline V gene data show CDR1 as DFQATT and CDR2 as SNEGSKA (reference sequence). The CDR3 extends over 19 amino acids. The DNA for the CDR3 is TGCAGTGCTAGAGACCTCGATCCTCAGACTAGCGGATTGCGAGAGACCCAGTACTTC. It encodes CSARDLDPQTSGLRETQYF.

This chain uses TRBV10-2 with TRBJ1-5; no definite D call. In germline, CDR1 is WSHSY, CDR2 SAAADI. CDR3 length: 15 amino acids. The ends were cut back, 4 bases at V and 0 bases at J, with 10 bases in the middle. The CDR3 coding sequence is TGCGCCAGCAGTGGGTCAGCCTATAGCAATCAGCCCCAGCATTTT. Translation: CASSGSAYSNQPQHF.

In this sample, this clonotype turned up a few times. The V call is TRBV25-1, the J call TRBJ2-3, with D hard to call. This CDR3 has 14 amino acids. The germline V and J ends were trimmed by 5 bases and 2 bases, with 11 bases remaining between them. The V gene's germline CDR1 is MGHDK and CDR2 SYGVNS. The CDR3 nucleotides are TGTGCCAGCAGTTACACTTCAGTCACAGATACGCAGTATTTT. This encodes CASSYTSVTDTQYF.

V and J are TRBV2 and TRBJ2-7, with D possibly being TRBD1 or TRBD2 (5 bases each). The CDR3 length is 15 residues. Trimming removed 1 base at V and 2 bases at J, with 12 bases between. Germline CDR1 SNHLY, CDR2 FYNNEI. The CDR3 sequence: CASSEGGTPTYEQYF. The CDR3 DNA sequence: TGTGCCAGCAGTGAAGGAGGGACGCCAACCTACGAGCAGTACTTC.

The chain carries TRBV19 and TRBJ2-7; 8 nucleotides align to TRBD1. CDR1 LNHDA and CDR2 SQIVND come from the germline V gene (reference sequence). J gave up 6 bases and V 9 bases, and 10 bases lay outside the gene matches. The CDR3 length is 13 residues. CDR3 coding DNA: TGTGCCAGCCGGGGACAGGCAGCGTTCGAGCAGTACTTC. Translation gives CASRGQAAFEQYF.

The rearrangement joins TRBV25-1 to TRBJ2-5; 9 bases are a match to TRBD1. Germline lookup yields CDR1 MGHDK and CDR2 SYGVNS. V lost 6 bases, J lost 5 bases, and 7 bases stayed unmatched. There are 14 residues in the CDR3. The DNA for the CDR3 is TGTGCCAGCAGCGAACACAGGGGGCAGGAGACCCAGTACTTC. Amino acids: CASSEHRGQETQYF.

The chain uses TRBV14 and TRBJ2-7; D is ambiguous. CDR1 SGHDN and CDR2 FVKESK come from the germline V gene. The CDR3 length is 14 residues. The V end was cut by 8 bases, the J end by 1 base, with 15 bases between. DNA for the CDR3: TGTGCCAGCGGTCCGTCCGGCCTTTCCTACGAGCAGTACTTC. Its translation: CASGPSGLSYEQYF. Full variable domain (outside the CDR3, taken from reference TRBV14 and TRBJ2-7): EAGVTQFPSHSVIEKGQTVTLRCDPISGHDNLYWYRRVMGKEIKFLLHFVKESKQDESGMPNNRFLAERTGGTYSTLKVQPAELEDSGVYFCASGPSGLSYEQYFGPGTRLTVT.